This T cell receptor (beta chain) emerged from a study of shared clonotypes between healthy human individuals. Authors' processing steps: For the immunoSEQ data, sequences were junction-only without quality scores, so filtering differed. Profiled with immunoSEQ multiplex PCR; TCRdb holds only in-frame clones, not every one. V, J and clone size are taken as reported in that table, and D and trimming were inferred from the DNA itself. The profile covers 2 million or so clones, with about 95% appearing a single time and 0.9% to 1.4% taken by the ten largest. Study-wide findings and caveats: In general, naive subsets displayed greater estimated richness than memory subsets did. Shared clonotypes: about 5% naive CD4, 3.5% to 4% naive CD8, roughly 2.4% memory CD4, 0.4% to 0.5% memory CD8.

Germline V gene lookup returns CDR1 MNHNY and CDR2 SVGAGI (reference sequence). This CDR3 is 14 amino acids long. The ends were cut back, 10 bases at V and 0 bases at J, with 14 bases in the middle. Turning to this clone: Its antigen is not identified.

Terminally differentiated effector memory CD45RA+ cells were excluded from the naive CD8 cells, which were CD45RO-negative and positively selected for CCR7. J is TRBJ2-3 and V is TRBV6-6; possibly TRBD2 for D (6 bases). The clonotype comes from a man between 18 and 29 years old in good health. Source material: naive CD8+ T cells sorted from blood. The CDR3 sequence is CATARGISTDTQYF. CDR3 DNA: TGTGCCACCGCCCGGGGGATTAGCACAGATACGCAGTATTTT.